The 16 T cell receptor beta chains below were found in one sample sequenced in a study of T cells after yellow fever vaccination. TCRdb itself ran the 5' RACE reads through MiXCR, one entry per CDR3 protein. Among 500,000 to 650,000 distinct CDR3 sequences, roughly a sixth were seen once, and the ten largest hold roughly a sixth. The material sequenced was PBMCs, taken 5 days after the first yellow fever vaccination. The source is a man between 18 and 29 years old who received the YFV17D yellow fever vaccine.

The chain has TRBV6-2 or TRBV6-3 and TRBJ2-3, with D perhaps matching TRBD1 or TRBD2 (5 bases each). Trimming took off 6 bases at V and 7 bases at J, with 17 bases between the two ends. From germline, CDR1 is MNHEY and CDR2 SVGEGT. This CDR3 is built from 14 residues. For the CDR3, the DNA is TGTGCCAGCAGCCGACTTTCGGGACCAAATACGCAGTATTTT. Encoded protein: CASSRLSGPNTQYF.

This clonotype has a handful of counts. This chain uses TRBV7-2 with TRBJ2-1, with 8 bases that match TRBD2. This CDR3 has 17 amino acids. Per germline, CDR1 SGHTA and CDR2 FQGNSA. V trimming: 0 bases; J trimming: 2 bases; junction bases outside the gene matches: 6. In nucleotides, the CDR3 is TGTGCCAGCAGCTTAGCGTACGGGGGGGGAGCCTACAATGAGCAGTTCTTC. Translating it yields CASSLAYGGGAYNEQFF.

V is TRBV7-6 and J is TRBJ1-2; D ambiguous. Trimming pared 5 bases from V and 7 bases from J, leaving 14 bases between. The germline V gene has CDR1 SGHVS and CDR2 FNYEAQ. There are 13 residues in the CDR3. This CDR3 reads CASSRLGVGGYTF. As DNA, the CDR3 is TGTGCCAGCAGCCGACTCGGGGTTGGTGGCTACACCTTC. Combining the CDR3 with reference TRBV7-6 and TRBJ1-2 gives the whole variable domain GAGVSQSPRYKVTKRGQDVALRCDPISGHVSLYWYRQALGQGPEFLTYFNYEAQQDKSGLPNDRFSAERPEGSISTLTIQRTEQRDSAMYRCASSRLGVGGYTFGSGTRLTVV.

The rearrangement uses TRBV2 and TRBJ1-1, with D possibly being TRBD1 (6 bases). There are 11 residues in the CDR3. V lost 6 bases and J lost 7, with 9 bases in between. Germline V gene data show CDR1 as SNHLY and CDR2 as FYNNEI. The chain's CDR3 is CASRETGEAFF. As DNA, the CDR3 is TGTGCCAGCAGGGAGACAGGTGAAGCTTTCTTT.

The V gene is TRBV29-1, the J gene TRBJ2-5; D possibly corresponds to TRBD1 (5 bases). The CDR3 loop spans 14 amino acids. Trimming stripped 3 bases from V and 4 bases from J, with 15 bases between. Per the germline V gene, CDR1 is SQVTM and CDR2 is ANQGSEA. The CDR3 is CSVDMVQGIETQYF. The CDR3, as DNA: TGCAGCGTTGATATGGTTCAGGGTATAGAGACCCAGTACTTC.

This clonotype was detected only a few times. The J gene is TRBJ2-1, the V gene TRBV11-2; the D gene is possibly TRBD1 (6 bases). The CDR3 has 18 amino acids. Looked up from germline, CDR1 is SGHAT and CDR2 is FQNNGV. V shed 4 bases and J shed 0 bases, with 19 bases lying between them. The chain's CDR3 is CASSSGTLRLSSYNEQFF. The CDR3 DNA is TGTGCCAGCAGCTCGGGGACACTCCGATTAAGCTCCTACAATGAGCAGTTCTTC.

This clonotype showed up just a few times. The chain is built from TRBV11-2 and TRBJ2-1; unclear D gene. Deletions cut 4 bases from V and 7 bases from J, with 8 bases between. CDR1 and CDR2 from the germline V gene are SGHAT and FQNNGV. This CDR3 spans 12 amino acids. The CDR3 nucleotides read TGTGCCAGCAGCTGGCTTAGGAATGAGCAGTTCTTC. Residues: CASSWLRNEQFF.

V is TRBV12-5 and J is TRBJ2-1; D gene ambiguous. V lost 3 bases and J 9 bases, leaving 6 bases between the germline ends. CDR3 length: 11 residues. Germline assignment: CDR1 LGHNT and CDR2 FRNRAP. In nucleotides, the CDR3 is TGTGCTAGTGGTTTTAGTGTTGAGCAGTTCTTC. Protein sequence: CASGFSVEQFF. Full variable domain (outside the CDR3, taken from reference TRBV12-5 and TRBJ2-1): DARVTQTPRHKVTEMGQEVTMRCQPILGHNTVFWYRQTMMQGLELLAYFRNRAPLDDSGMPKDRFSAEMPDATLATLKIQPSEPRDSAVYFCASGFSVEQFFGPGTRLTVL.

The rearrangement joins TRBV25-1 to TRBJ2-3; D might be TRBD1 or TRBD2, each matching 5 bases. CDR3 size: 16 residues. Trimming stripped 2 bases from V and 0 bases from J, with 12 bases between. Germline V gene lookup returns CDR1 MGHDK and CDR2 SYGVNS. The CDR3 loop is CASSEEGPLSTDTQYF. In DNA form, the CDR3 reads TGTGCCAGCAGTGAAGAGGGGCCCCTTAGCACAGATACGCAGTATTTT.

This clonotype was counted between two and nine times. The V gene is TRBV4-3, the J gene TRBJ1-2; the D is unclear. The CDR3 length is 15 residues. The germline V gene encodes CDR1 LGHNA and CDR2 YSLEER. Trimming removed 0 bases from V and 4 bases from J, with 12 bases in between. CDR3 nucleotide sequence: TGCGCCAGCAGCCAAGACTTAGGAGCAGGCTATGGCTACACCTTC. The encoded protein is CASSQDLGAGYGYTF.

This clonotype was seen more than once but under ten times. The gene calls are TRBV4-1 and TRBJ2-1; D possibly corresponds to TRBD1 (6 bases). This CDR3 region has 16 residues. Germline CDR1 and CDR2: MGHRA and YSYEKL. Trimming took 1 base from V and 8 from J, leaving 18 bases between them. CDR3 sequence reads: CASSQVYRDKIDEQFF. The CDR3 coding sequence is TGCGCCAGCAGCCAAGTCTATCGGGACAAGATAGATGAGCAGTTCTTC.

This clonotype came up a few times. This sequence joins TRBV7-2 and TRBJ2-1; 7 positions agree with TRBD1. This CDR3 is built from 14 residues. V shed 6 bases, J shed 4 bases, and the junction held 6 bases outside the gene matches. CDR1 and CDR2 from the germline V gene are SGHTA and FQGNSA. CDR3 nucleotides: TGTGCCAGCAGACAAGGGGGCTCATACAATGAGCAGTTCTTC. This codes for CASRQGGSYNEQFF.

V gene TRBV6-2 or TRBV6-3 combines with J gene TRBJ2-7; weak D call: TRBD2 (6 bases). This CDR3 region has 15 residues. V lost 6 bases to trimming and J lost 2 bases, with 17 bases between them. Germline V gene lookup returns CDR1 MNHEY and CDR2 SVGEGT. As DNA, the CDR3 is TGTGCCAGCAGAATGGCGGGGTCCCTACCCTACGAGCAGTACGTC. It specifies CASRMAGSLPYEQYV.

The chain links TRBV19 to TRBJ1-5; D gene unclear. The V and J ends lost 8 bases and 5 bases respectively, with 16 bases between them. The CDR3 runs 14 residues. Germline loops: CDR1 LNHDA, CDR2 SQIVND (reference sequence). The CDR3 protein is CASASRDYYQPQHF. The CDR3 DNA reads TGTGCCAGTGCGTCCCGGGATTATTATCAGCCCCAGCATTTT.

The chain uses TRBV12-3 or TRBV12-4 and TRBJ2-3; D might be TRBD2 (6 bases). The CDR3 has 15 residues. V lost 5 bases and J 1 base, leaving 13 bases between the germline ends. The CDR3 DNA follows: TGTGCCAGCAGTGGGAGCGGGTTGGGCACAGATACGCAGTATTTT. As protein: CASSGSGLGTDTQYF.

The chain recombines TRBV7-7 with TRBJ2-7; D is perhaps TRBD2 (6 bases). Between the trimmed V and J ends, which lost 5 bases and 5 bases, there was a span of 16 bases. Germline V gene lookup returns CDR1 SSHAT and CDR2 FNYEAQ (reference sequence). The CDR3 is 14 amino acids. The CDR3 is CASSPNPGVNEQYF. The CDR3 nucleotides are TGTGCCAGCAGCCCTAATCCGGGGGTCAACGAGCAGTACTTC.